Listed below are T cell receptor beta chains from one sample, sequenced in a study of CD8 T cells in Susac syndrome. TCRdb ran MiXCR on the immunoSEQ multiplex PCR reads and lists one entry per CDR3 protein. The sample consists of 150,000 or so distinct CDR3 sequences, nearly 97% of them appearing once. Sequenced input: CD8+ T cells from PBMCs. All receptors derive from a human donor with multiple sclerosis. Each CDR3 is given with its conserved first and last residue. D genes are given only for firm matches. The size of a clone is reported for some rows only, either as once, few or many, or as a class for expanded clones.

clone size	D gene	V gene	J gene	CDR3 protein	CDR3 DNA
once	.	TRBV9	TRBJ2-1	CASSGDRNEQFF	TGTGCCAGCAGTGGCGATCGCAATGAGCAGTTCTTC
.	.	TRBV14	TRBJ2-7	CASSQEPLTAGFRLWTYEQYF	TGTGCCAGCAGCCAAGAGCCTTTAACAGCAGGGTTTAGGTTGTGGACTTACGAGCAGTACTTC
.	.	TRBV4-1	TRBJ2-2	CASSQRGGQGPNTGELFF	TGCGCCAGCAGCCAAAGAGGAGGTCAGGGACCCAACACCGGGGAGCTGTTTTTT
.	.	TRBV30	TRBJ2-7	CAWRPGTHSYEQYF	TGTGCCTGGAGACCCGGGACACATTCCTACGAGCAGTACTTC
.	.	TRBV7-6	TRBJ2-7	CASSPGHGDAYEQYF	TGTGCCAGCAGCCCAGGTCACGGGGACGCCTACGAGCAGTACTTC
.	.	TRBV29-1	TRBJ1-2	CSVEHTLPHGYTF	TGCAGCGTTGAACACACTCTCCCACATGGCTACACCTTC
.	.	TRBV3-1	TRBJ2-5	CASSQENTQETQYF	TGTGCCAGCAGCCAAGAAAACACCCAAGAGACCCAGTACTTC
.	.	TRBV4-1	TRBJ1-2	CASSQDWQGALSGYTF	TGCGCCAGCAGCCAAGATTGGCAGGGCGCGCTCTCTGGCTACACCTTC
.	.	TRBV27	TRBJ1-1	CASSFRGETEAFF	TGTGCCAGCAGTTTTAGGGGCGAAACTGAAGCTTTCTTT
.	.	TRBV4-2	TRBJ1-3	CASSQLFDLISGNTIYF	TGTGCCAGCAGCCAACTATTTGATCTGATCTCTGGAAACACCATATATTTT
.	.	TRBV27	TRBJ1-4	CATARGEKLFF	TGTGCCACCGCACGGGGTGAAAAACTGTTTTTT
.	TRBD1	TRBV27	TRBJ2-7	CASSRSTGGEQYF	TGTGCCAGCAGTAGGAGTACAGGGGGCGAGCAGTACTTC
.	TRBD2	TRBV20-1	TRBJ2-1	CSARGLAGGPDNEQFF	TGCAGTGCTAGGGGACTAGCGGGGGGACCGGACAATGAGCAGTTCTTC
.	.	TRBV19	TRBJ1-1	CASSEQGRGTEAFF	TGTGCCAGTAGCGAACAGGGAAGGGGCACTGAAGCTTTCTTT
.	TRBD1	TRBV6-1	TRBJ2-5	CASNRQGTAQYF	TGTGCCAGCAACCGACAGGGGACGGCCCAGTACTTC
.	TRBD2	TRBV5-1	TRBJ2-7	CASSLALAFDEQYF	TGCGCCAGCAGCTTGGCACTAGCGTTCGACGAGCAGTACTTC
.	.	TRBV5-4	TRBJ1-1	CASSSLTGRDTEAFF	TGTGCCAGCAGCTCCTTAACGGGGAGGGACACTGAAGCTTTCTTT
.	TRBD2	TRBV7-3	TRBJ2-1	CASSPAGTSGYNEQFF	TGTGCCAGCAGCCCGGCCGGGACTAGCGGATACAATGAGCAGTTCTTC
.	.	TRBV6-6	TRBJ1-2	CASSYEGGGYTF	TGTGCCAGCAGTTACGAGGGTGGTGGCTACACCTTC
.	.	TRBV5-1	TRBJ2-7	CASSSLGDQLYEQYF	TGCGCCAGCAGCTCCTTGGGGGACCAGCTCTACGAGCAGTACTTC
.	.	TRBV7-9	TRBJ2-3	CASSFKITDTQYF	TGTGCCAGCAGCTTCAAGATCACAGATACGCAGTATTTT
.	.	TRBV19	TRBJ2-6	CASSIVGAGANVLTF	TGTGCCAGTAGTATAGTGGGCGCTGGGGCCAACGTCCTGACTTTC
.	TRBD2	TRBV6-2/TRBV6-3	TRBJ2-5	CASSYSRLAGEQETQYF	TGTGCCAGCAGTTACTCAAGACTAGCGGGGGAACAAGAGACCCAGTACTTC
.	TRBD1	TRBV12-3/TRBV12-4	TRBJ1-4	CASSLGQGGNEKLFF	TGTGCCAGCAGTCTGGGACAGGGAGGGAATGAAAAACTGTTTTTT
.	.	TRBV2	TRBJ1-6	CASSELSPLHF	TGTGCCAGCAGTGAACTTTCACCCCTCCACTTT
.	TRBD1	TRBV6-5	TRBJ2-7	CASSYEGQGTYEQYF	TGTGCCAGCAGTTACGAGGGACAGGGAACCTACGAGCAGTACTTC
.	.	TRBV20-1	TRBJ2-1	CSARDQEGASTNEQFF	TGCAGTGCTAGAGATCAGGAGGGGGCGTCTACGAATGAGCAGTTCTTC
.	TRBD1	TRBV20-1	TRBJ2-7	CSALGTASYEQYF	TGCAGTGCCCTGGGGACAGCCTCCTACGAGCAGTACTTC
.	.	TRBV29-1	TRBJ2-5	CSEIPGLQETQYF	TGCAGCGAAATTCCGGGACTCCAAGAGACCCAGTACTTC
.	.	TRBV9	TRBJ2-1	CASSDGSSLDIEQFF	TGTGCCAGCAGCGACGGGTCCTCGCTCGATATTGAGCAGTTCTTC
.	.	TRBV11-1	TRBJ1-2	CASSLAPSGYGYTF	TGTGCCAGCAGCTTAGCGCCTTCGGGGTATGGCTACACCTTC
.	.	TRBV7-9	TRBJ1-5	CASSLNSGGNQPQHF	TGTGCCAGCAGCTTAAATTCTGGCGGCAATCAGCCCCAGCATTTT
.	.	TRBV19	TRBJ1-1	CASSPTVTMNTEAFF	TGTGCCAGTAGTCCGACAGTAACCATGAACACTGAAGCTTTCTTT
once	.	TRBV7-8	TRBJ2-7	CASSPVEGAMNEQYF	TGTGCCAGCAGCCCGGTGGAGGGGGCAATGAACGAGCAGTACTTC
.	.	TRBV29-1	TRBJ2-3	CSVEDPGAATTTDTQYF	TGCAGCGTTGAAGATCCGGGGGCCGCCACCACCACAGATACGCAGTATTTT
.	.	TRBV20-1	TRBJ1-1	CSARRWDGDTEAFF	TGCAGTGCTAGGAGATGGGATGGAGACACTGAAGCTTTCTTT
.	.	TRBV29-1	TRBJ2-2	CSVEGMGQSNTGELFF	TGCAGCGTTGAAGGCATGGGGCAGTCGAACACCGGGGAGCTGTTTTTT
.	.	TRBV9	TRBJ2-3	CASSVEPGGTDTQYF	TGTGCCAGCAGCGTAGAGCCAGGGGGCACAGATACGCAGTATTTT
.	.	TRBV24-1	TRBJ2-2	CATSDPRETGELFF	TGTGCCACCAGTGATCCCAGGGAAACCGGGGAGCTGTTTTTT
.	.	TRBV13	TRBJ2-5	CASSLDGGVYQETQYF	TGTGCCAGCAGCTTAGACGGAGGGGTGTACCAAGAGACCCAGTACTTC
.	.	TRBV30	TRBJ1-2	CAWSGYGEWAYGYTF	TGTGCCTGGAGTGGATACGGGGAGTGGGCCTATGGCTACACCTTC
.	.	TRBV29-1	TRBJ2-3	CSVEVVGDSTDTQYF	TGCAGCGTTGAAGTGGTGGGGGATAGCACAGATACGCAGTATTTT
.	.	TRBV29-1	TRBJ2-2	CSVEPAPGLNTGELFF	TGCAGCGTTGAGCCAGCACCGGGACTCAACACCGGGGAGCTGTTTTTT
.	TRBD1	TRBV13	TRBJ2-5	CASSLTGAVMETQYF	TGTGCCAGCAGCTTGACAGGGGCGGTCATGGAGACCCAGTACTTC
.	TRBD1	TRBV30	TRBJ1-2	CAWSGDRGHYGYTF	TGTGCCTGGAGTGGGGACAGGGGCCACTATGGCTACACCTTC
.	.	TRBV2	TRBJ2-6	CASSEVPGANVLTF	TGTGCCAGCAGTGAAGTTCCCGGGGCCAACGTCCTGACTTTC
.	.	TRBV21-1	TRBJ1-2	CASSNIQTQGAVYGYTF	TGTGCCAGCAGCAACATTCAAACCCAGGGGGCCGTCTATGGCTACACCTTC
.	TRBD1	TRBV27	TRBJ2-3	CASSQDRGPVDTQDF	TGTGCCAGCAGTCAGGACAGGGGGCCTGTAGATACGCAGGATTTT
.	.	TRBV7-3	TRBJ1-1	CASSQTGGGNTEAFF	TGTGCCAGCAGTCAAACCGGGGGAGGAAACACTGAAGCTTTCTTT
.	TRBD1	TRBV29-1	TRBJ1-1	CSVHQLDRGNTEAFF	TGCAGCGTTCACCAACTTGACAGGGGGAACACTGAAGCTTTCTTT
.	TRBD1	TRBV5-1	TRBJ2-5	CASSLEGTGYQETQYF	TGCGCCAGCAGCTTGGAAGGGACAGGTTACCAAGAGACCCAGTACTTC
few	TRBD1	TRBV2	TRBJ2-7	CASRETGGDTHEQYF	TGTGCCAGCAGGGAGACAGGGGGCGATACCCACGAGCAGTACTTC
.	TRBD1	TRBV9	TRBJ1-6	CASSVGQGSDIYSPLHF	TGTGCCAGCAGCGTAGGACAGGGGTCTGATATTTATTCACCCCTCCACTTT
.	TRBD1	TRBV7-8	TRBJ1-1	CASSWGQGDTEAFF	TGTGCCAGCAGCTGGGGACAGGGCGACACTGAAGCTTTCTTT
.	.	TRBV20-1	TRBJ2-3	CSAPLGAGTTQYF	TGCAGTGCGCCTCTTGGCGCAGGGACAACGCAGTATTTT